The rows below give T cell receptor beta chains drawn from one sample of a study of T cells after yellow fever vaccination. TCRdb reprocessed the 5' RACE reads via MiXCR and lists one record per CDR3 protein. The table lists roughly 310,000 distinct CDR3 sequences, 8.7% of them singletons. The sample here was PBMCs, taken on the day of the first yellow fever vaccination. The receptors shown here come from a man between 18 and 35 years old who received the YFV17D yellow fever vaccine. CDR3s include the opening cysteine and the closing phenylalanine or tryptophan. Each record gives: J gene, D gene, CDR3 length, clone size, V gene, CDR3 protein, CDR3 DNA. A D gene is named only where the DNA matches it firmly. A row's size may be missing; if present it is once, few, many or a size class.

J: TRBJ2-6
D: .
length: 17
size: few
V: TRBV12-3/TRBV12-4
CDR3: CASSPDLGAEGANVLTF
DNA: TGTGCCAGCAGCCCAGACCTAGGGGCAGAGGGGGCCAACGTCCTGACTTTC

J: TRBJ2-7
D: .
length: 14
size: .
V: TRBV5-1
CDR3: CASSARPPSNEQYF
DNA: TGCGCCAGCAGCGCACGTCCCCCAAGCAACGAGCAGTACTTC

J: TRBJ2-1
D: TRBD1
length: 17
size: few
V: TRBV4-3
CDR3: CASSQVQGQGLYNEQFF
DNA: TGCGCCAGCAGCCAAGTTCAGGGACAGGGTCTCTACAATGAGCAGTTCTTC

J: TRBJ1-5
D: .
length: 16
size: few
V: TRBV24-1
CDR3: CATSDLGGESNQPQHF
DNA: TGTGCCACCAGTGATTTAGGGGGGGAGAGCAATCAGCCCCAGCATTTT

J: TRBJ2-2
D: TRBD2
length: 15
size: many
V: TRBV6-1
CDR3: CASSELAGGPGELFF
DNA: TGTGCCAGCAGTGAACTAGCGGGGGGGCCCGGGGAGCTGTTTTTT

J: TRBJ2-1
D: TRBD2
length: 14
size: few
V: TRBV6-1
CDR3: CASRSGGAPNEQFF
DNA: TGTGCCAGCAGAAGCGGGGGGGCCCCAAATGAGCAGTTCTTC

J: TRBJ2-4
D: TRBD2
length: 16
size: .
V: TRBV12-3/TRBV12-4
CDR3: CASSLAAGETKNIQYF
DNA: TGTGCCAGCAGTTTAGCAGCGGGGGAGACCAAAAACATTCAGTACTTC

J: TRBJ2-7
D: .
length: 16
size: many
V: TRBV10-2
CDR3: CASRDIATPYSYEQYF
DNA: TGCGCCAGCAGAGACATTGCCACCCCGTACTCCTACGAGCAGTACTTC

J: TRBJ1-1
D: TRBD1
length: 15
size: few
V: TRBV30
CDR3: CAWTYPDRVSRAGFF
DNA: TGTGCCTGGACCTATCCTGACAGGGTAAGCCGAGCGGGTTTCTTT

J: TRBJ2-7
D: .
length: 13
size: .
V: TRBV5-1
CDR3: CASSLAEDYEQYF
DNA: TGCGCCAGCAGCTTGGCCGAGGACTACGAGCAGTACTTC

J: TRBJ1-2
D: .
length: 16
size: few
V: TRBV4-3
CDR3: CASSQDLQGPPGGYTF
DNA: TGCGCCAGCAGCCAAGATCTTCAGGGGCCACCTGGAGGCTACACCTTC

J: TRBJ2-3
D: .
length: 12
size: many
V: TRBV7-3
CDR3: CASGSGTDTQYF
DNA: TGTGCCTCAGGTTCTGGCACAGATACGCAGTATTTT

J: TRBJ1-5
D: .
length: 14
size: many
V: TRBV29-1
CDR3: CSVAEGGGNQPQHF
DNA: TGCAGCGTTGCGGAGGGAGGAGGCAATCAGCCCCAGCATTTT

J: TRBJ2-3
D: .
length: 14
size: .
V: TRBV13
CDR3: CASSPLKGADTQYF
DNA: TGTGCCAGCAGCCCTTTAAAGGGAGCAGATACGCAGTATTTT

J: TRBJ2-7
D: TRBD2
length: 18
size: .
V: TRBV4-3
CDR3: CASSQDRGLAGMLYEQYF
DNA: TGCGCCAGCAGCCAAGATAGGGGACTAGCGGGGATGCTGTACGAGCAGTACTTC

J: TRBJ1-1
D: .
length: 14
size: .
V: TRBV19
CDR3: CASSIGPANTEAFF
DNA: TGTGCCAGTAGTATTGGGCCAGCTAACACTGAAGCTTTCTTT

J: TRBJ2-1
D: TRBD2
length: 15
size: few
V: TRBV5-1
CDR3: CASSLDASGGAEQFF
DNA: TGCGCCAGCAGCTTGGATGCTAGCGGGGGGGCTGAGCAGTTCTTC

J: TRBJ1-3
D: .
length: 15
size: .
V: TRBV6-1
CDR3: CASSENWGAGNTIYF
DNA: TGTGCCAGCAGTGAGAACTGGGGAGCCGGAAACACCATATATTTT

J: TRBJ2-1
D: TRBD2
length: 15
size: many
V: TRBV7-2
CDR3: CASSLGQRGVGEQFF
DNA: TGTGCCAGCAGCTTAGGCCAGCGGGGGGTAGGTGAGCAGTTCTTC

J: TRBJ1-6
D: .
length: 13
size: .
V: TRBV7-2
CDR3: CASSDGTTSPLYF
DNA: TGTGCCAGCAGCGACGGGACTACCTCACCCCTCTACTTT

J: TRBJ2-7
D: TRBD2
length: 15
size: many
V: TRBV6-2/TRBV6-3
CDR3: CASSRQAGGPYEQYF
DNA: TGTGCCAGCAGTCGCCAGGCGGGAGGCCCATACGAGCAGTACTTC

J: TRBJ1-5
D: .
length: 15
size: .
V: TRBV20-1
CDR3: CSARDTPGGLQPQHF
DNA: TGCAGTGCTAGAGATACACCTGGGGGCCTTCAGCCCCAGCATTTT

J: TRBJ1-1
D: .
length: 12
size: few
V: TRBV20-1
CDR3: CSASLLNTEAFF
DNA: TGCAGTGCTAGTCTCCTGAACACTGAAGCTTTCTTT

J: TRBJ1-1
D: .
length: 13
size: many
V: TRBV5-1
CDR3: CASSLEVNTEAFF
DNA: TGCGCCAGCAGCTTGGAGGTGAACACTGAAGCTTTCTTT

J: TRBJ2-3
D: TRBD2
length: 16
size: many
V: TRBV5-6
CDR3: CASSPGTSVPTDTQYF
DNA: TGTGCCAGCAGCCCTGGGACTAGCGTTCCCACAGATACGCAGTATTTT

J: TRBJ2-1
D: TRBD2
length: 14
size: few
V: TRBV12-3/TRBV12-4
CDR3: CASSFREGYNEQFF
DNA: TGTGCCAGCAGTTTTAGGGAGGGGTACAATGAGCAGTTCTTC

J: TRBJ1-6
D: TRBD1
length: 15
size: .
V: TRBV7-3
CDR3: CASSRQGSGGSPLHF
DNA: TGTGCCAGCAGCCGACAGGGGAGTGGGGGTTCACCCCTCCACTTT

J: TRBJ2-3
D: TRBD2
length: 16
size: .
V: TRBV7-3
CDR3: CASSPPGGGGANTQYF
DNA: TGTGCCAGCAGCCCCCCGGGGGGCGGGGGGGCGAATACGCAGTATTTT

J: TRBJ2-1
D: TRBD1
length: 16
size: many
V: TRBV9
CDR3: CASSARLDRGNNEQFF
DNA: TGTGCCAGCAGCGCCCGTCTGGACAGGGGGAACAATGAGCAGTTCTTC

J: TRBJ1-1
D: TRBD1
length: 15
size: .
V: TRBV20-1
CDR3: CSARQGEFVPPEAFF
DNA: TGCAGTGCTAGACAGGGGGAATTCGTCCCTCCTGAAGCTTTCTTT

J: TRBJ2-3
D: .
length: 15
size: few
V: TRBV6-5
CDR3: CASSLGGVGTDTQYF
DNA: TGTGCCAGCAGTTTAGGGGGGGTCGGGACAGATACGCAGTATTTT

J: TRBJ1-6
D: TRBD1
length: 17
size: .
V: TRBV6-5
CDR3: CASSYHSGTGSVPPLHF
DNA: TGTGCCAGCAGTTACCACTCCGGGACAGGTTCGGTTCCACCCCTCCACTTT

J: TRBJ2-4
D: .
length: 12
size: few
V: TRBV7-9
CDR3: CASSLDYGIQYF
DNA: TGTGCCAGCAGCTTAGATTACGGAATTCAGTACTTC

J: TRBJ2-3
D: TRBD1
length: 15
size: .
V: TRBV15
CDR3: CATSSGTASTDTQYF
DNA: TGTGCCACCAGCTCCGGGACAGCTAGCACAGATACGCAGTATTTT

J: TRBJ2-7
D: TRBD1
length: 12
size: .
V: TRBV29-1
CDR3: CSVRQGRHEQYF
DNA: TGCAGCGTCCGACAGGGAAGGCACGAGCAGTACTTC

J: TRBJ1-5
D: .
length: 15
size: .
V: TRBV5-6
CDR3: CASSAAGDSNQPQHF
DNA: TGTGCCAGCAGCGCGGCAGGGGACAGCAATCAGCCCCAGCATTTT

J: TRBJ1-5
D: .
length: 13
size: many
V: TRBV5-1
CDR3: CASSLDTDQPQHF
DNA: TGCGCCAGCAGCTTGGACACAGATCAGCCCCAGCATTTT

J: TRBJ1-5
D: .
length: 15
size: .
V: TRBV7-2
CDR3: CASSLGRGGGQPQHF
DNA: TGTGCCAGCAGCTTAGGGAGGGGCGGAGGCCAGCCCCAGCATTTT

J: TRBJ1-1
D: .
length: 13
size: few
V: TRBV7-3
CDR3: CASQQEPNTEAFF
DNA: TGTGCCAGCCAACAGGAGCCGAACACTGAAGCTTTCTTT

J: TRBJ2-3
D: TRBD2
length: 22
size: few
V: TRBV11-2
CDR3: CASSLVSTRLAEISKRTDTQYF
DNA: TGTGCCAGCAGCTTAGTCTCGACCAGACTAGCGGAGATTAGCAAGCGCACAGATACGCAGTATTTT

J: TRBJ2-4
D: .
length: 15
size: .
V: TRBV5-1
CDR3: CASSPHRGPKNIQYF
DNA: TGCGCCAGCAGCCCCCACCGGGGGCCCAAAAACATTCAGTACTTC

J: TRBJ2-7
D: TRBD1
length: 14
size: many
V: TRBV12-3/TRBV12-4
CDR3: CASRPSGQTYEQYF
DNA: TGTGCCAGCAGACCGTCGGGACAGACCTACGAGCAGTACTTC

J: TRBJ1-5
D: .
length: 14
size: few
V: TRBV18
CDR3: CASSGGGSNQPQHF
DNA: TGTGCCAGCTCAGGCGGTGGCAGCAATCAGCCCCAGCATTTT

J: TRBJ2-5
D: .
length: 14
size: .
V: TRBV6-1
CDR3: CASIAMGGEETQYF
DNA: TGTGCCAGCATAGCCATGGGGGGCGAAGAGACCCAGTACTTC

J: TRBJ2-5
D: TRBD2
length: 14
size: .
V: TRBV7-7
CDR3: CASSFQRGQETQYF
DNA: TGTGCCAGCAGCTTTCAGCGGGGGCAAGAGACCCAGTACTTC

J: TRBJ1-1
D: .
length: 17
size: few
V: TRBV7-8
CDR3: CASSLSISRAQGGEAFF
DNA: TGTGCCAGCAGCTTAAGCATTTCCCGGGCCCAGGGAGGGGAAGCTTTCTTT

J: TRBJ2-5
D: TRBD1
length: 15
size: .
V: TRBV10-3
CDR3: CAIRMDRGPVKTQYF
DNA: TGTGCCATCCGAATGGACAGGGGGCCCGTGAAGACCCAGTACTTC

J: TRBJ1-6
D: TRBD1
length: 13
size: many
V: TRBV5-1
CDR3: CASTRDSNSPLHF
DNA: TGCGCCAGCACCCGGGACAGCAATTCACCCCTCCACTTT

J: TRBJ2-5
D: .
length: 13
size: .
V: TRBV4-3
CDR3: CASSTDSQETQYF
DNA: TGCGCCAGCAGCACAGACAGCCAAGAGACCCAGTACTTC

J: TRBJ1-2
D: TRBD1
length: 14
size: .
V: TRBV5-4
CDR3: CASSSYRGEHGYTF
DNA: TGTGCCAGCAGCTCGTACAGGGGGGAGCATGGCTACACCTTC

J: TRBJ2-3
D: .
length: 15
size: .
V: TRBV5-1
CDR3: CASSQMRHFTDTQYF
DNA: TGCGCCAGCAGCCAAATGCGTCACTTCACAGATACGCAGTATTTT

J: TRBJ1-2
D: .
length: 14
size: many
V: TRBV4-3
CDR3: CASSQDRDLAGYTF
DNA: TGCGCCAGCAGCCAAGATCGGGATTTAGCTGGCTACACCTTC

J: TRBJ2-7
D: .
length: 18
size: .
V: TRBV6-5
CDR3: CASSYSIVRETGTYEQYF
DNA: TGTGCCAGCAGTTACTCGATCGTGCGTGAGACAGGCACCTACGAGCAGTACTTC

J: TRBJ2-3
D: TRBD2
length: 20
size: .
V: TRBV11-2
CDR3: CASSSGVPGLAGGSTDTQYF
DNA: TGTGCCAGCAGCTCGGGGGTACCGGGACTCGCCGGGGGGAGCACAGATACGCAGTATTTT

J: TRBJ1-5
D: TRBD1
length: 15
size: few
V: TRBV11-2
CDR3: CASSIRTGLGQPQHF
DNA: TGTGCCAGCAGCATAAGGACAGGGCTGGGACAGCCCCAGCATTTT